One sample yielded the 9 T cell receptor beta chains listed below, sequenced in a study of regulatory T cells in long-lasting Graves disease. Time point given: newly diagnosed GD, antithyroid drugs for less than 3 months. Researchers made the TCR library from RNA that was extracted from PBMCs. Building of the TCR beta libraries involved iRepertoire HTBI primers and Arm-PCR of CDR3 regions. In TCRdb, the multiplex PCR reads were re-called with MiXCR into one record per CDR3 protein. The data contain a few hundred thousand distinct CDR3 sequences, about 10% of them singletons. Another study also made use of these data, one on T cells in Graves' hyperthyroidism and ophthalmopathy.

The material sequenced was peripheral blood mononuclear cells (PBMCs), taken at new diagnosis, from a patient treated with antithyroid drugs. All receptors derive from a woman younger than 35 with Graves disease.

Regarding this clonotype: A read error is possible here, since a much larger clone lies one base away. The chain couples TRBV20-1 to TRBJ2-3, with D possibly matching TRBD1 (5 bases). TRBJ1-1 explains the end of the DNA better; the J call may be wrong. Germline lookup yields CDR1 DFQATT and CDR2 SNEGSKA (reference sequence). The CDR3 is 13 residues long. The DNA for the CDR3 is TGCAGTGTCGAGACAGAAACGAACACTGAAGCTTTCTTT. Translating gives CSVETETNTEAFF.

As regards this clonotype: Just one base apart from a much larger clone, this may be a read error. The V and J genes are TRBV6-1 and TRBJ1-1; no definite D call. This CDR3 region has 13 residues. CDR1 is MNHNS and CDR2 is SASEGT in the germline V gene. Between the trimmed V and J ends, which lost 6 bases and 2 bases, there was a span of 10 bases. The CDR3 protein is CASRERSNTEAFF. CDR3 DNA: TGTGCCAGCAGGGAGAGAAGTAACACTGAAGCTTTCTTT.

This clonotype was seen a few times. The J gene is TRBJ2-1, the V gene TRBV7-9, with D maybe TRBD2 (6 bases). The germline gives CDR1 SEHNR, CDR2 FQNEAQ (reference sequence). Trimming pared 5 bases from V and 6 bases from J, leaving 20 bases between. The CDR3 runs to 16 residues. Here the CDR3 reads CASSPLEPRRVNEQFF. Written as DNA, the CDR3 is TGTGCCAGCAGCCCACTTGAGCCGAGGAGGGTCAATGAGCAGTTCTTC. The full variable domain, in which reference TRBV7-9 and TRBJ2-1 provide the parts outside the CDR3, is DTGVSQNPRHKITKRGQNVTFRCDPISEHNRLYWYRQTLGQGPEFLTYFQNEAQLEKSRLLSDRFSAERPKGSFSTLEIQRTEQGDSAMYLCASSPLEPRRVNEQFFGPGTRLTVL.

This clonotype was found many times. This rearrangement joins TRBV7-3 to TRBJ1-6; weak D call: TRBD1 (6 bases). This CDR3 contains 17 residues. CDR1 and CDR2 (germline): SGHTA, FQGTGA. V was cut by 5 bases and J by 5 bases, with 19 bases left in between. CDR3 DNA: TGTGCCAGCAGCAGAGTCGCCGGGACACAACATAATTCACCCCTCCACTTT. This translates into CASSRVAGTQHNSPLHF.

This clonotype was counted ten times or more. The germline gene is not matched at one end of the junction; a read error may be the cause. This chain uses TRBV24-1 with TRBJ1-2, with D possibly matching TRBD1 (5 bases). CDR1 and CDR2 from the germline V gene are KGHDR and SFDVKD. The CDR3 sequence is 13 residues long. CDR3 coding DNA: TGTGCCACCAGTGATCCACCGACAGTAGAGATGTTCTTC. Amino acids: CATSDPPTVEMFF.

This clonotype came up a few times. One end of the junction is discordant with germline, which a read error may explain. The genes are TRBV12-3 or TRBV12-4 and TRBJ1-4; D gene ambiguous. CDR3 length: 14 amino acids. CDR3 sequence (DNA): TGTGCCAGCAGTTTAGCGGGCAGTAATGAAAGACTGTTTTTT. Protein product: CASSLAGSNERLFF.

Turning to this clonotype: Sequence at one end of the junction differs from germline and may be a read error. This chain uses TRBV7-8 with TRBJ2-5; no clear D. The CDR3 is made up of 12 amino acids. CDR1 and CDR2 (germline): SGHVS, FQNEAQ. The CDR3, as DNA: TGTGCCAGCGGCTTAGACCGGGAGACCCAGTACTTC. The encoded protein is CASGLDRETQYF.

This clonotype was recorded many times. This rearrangement joins TRBV7-9 to TRBJ1-1, with D possibly TRBD1 on 5 matching bases. Germline V CDR1 and CDR2: SEHNR, FQNEAQ (reference sequence). Trimming pared 0 bases from V and 2 bases from J, leaving 7 bases between. This CDR3 has 14 amino acids. CDR3 amino acids: CASSLATANTEAFF. CDR3 coding DNA: TGTGCCAGCAGCTTAGCGACAGCTAACACTGAAGCTTTCTTT.

This clonotype came up many times. The genes are TRBV27 and TRBJ2-1, with 8 bases identical to TRBD2. In germline, CDR1 is MNHEY, CDR2 SMNVEV (reference sequence). The CDR3 has 15 amino acids. Trimming removed 1 base from V and 8 bases from J; junction bases left unmatched: 7. This chain's CDR3 is CASSLLSGRYDEQFF. The CDR3 nucleotides are TGTGCCAGCAGTTTATTGAGCGGGAGATACGATGAGCAGTTCTTC.